The sequence of this T cell receptor beta chain was determined in a study of T cells after posttransplantation cyclophosphamide. Sequenced by immunoSEQ multiplex PCR; TCRdb stores in-frame clones only, minus some. The repertoire consists of 25,000 to 35,000 clones, with roughly 89% occurring once and the leading ten covering 3% to 4%. V lost 2 bases to trimming and J lost 4 bases, with 8 bases between them. CDR1 is SGHTA and CDR2 is FQGNSA in the germline V gene. This CDR3 region has 13 residues. The source material was PBMCs. This chain joins TRBV7-2 and TRBJ1-1, with D unresolved. This sequence was found in a man in his fifties or sixties. CDR3 region: CASSLQGGTEAFF. The CDR3 DNA sequence: TGTGCCAGCAGCTTACAAGGAGGCACTGAAGCTTTCTTT.